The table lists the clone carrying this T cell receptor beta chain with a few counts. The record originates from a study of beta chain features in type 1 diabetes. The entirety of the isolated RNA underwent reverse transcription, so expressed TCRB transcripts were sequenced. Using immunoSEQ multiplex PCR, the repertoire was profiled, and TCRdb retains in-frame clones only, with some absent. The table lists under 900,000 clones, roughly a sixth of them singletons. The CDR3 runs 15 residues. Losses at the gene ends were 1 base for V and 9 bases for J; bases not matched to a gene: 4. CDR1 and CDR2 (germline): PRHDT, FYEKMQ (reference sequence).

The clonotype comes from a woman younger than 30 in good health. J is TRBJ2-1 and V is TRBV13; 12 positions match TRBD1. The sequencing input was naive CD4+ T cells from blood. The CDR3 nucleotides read TGTGCCAGCAGCTTAGAAGGGACAGGGGGCAGTGAGCAGTTCTTC. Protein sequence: CASSLEGTGGSEQFF. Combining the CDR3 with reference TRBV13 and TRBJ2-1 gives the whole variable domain AAGVIQSPRHLIKEKRETATLKCYPIPRHDTVYWYQQGPGQDPQFLISFYEKMQSDKGSIPDRFSAQQFSDYHSELNMSSLELGDSALYFCASSLEGTGGSEQFFGPGTRLTVL.